The next 25 T cell receptor beta chains were all read from a single sample in a study of sequential checkpoint blockade in melanoma. Clones were read by immunoSEQ multiplex PCR, and TCRdb kept only the in-frame ones, dropping some. The sample contains 9,500 to 15,000 clones, roughly 79% of which appear only once. Stated treatment: randomized to nivolumab then ipilimumab (arm A) or the reverse (arm B). The sequencing here drew on CD8+ T cells sorted from blood (inferred from file names), taken from a patient given nivolumab and ipilimumab in sequence. These receptors were obtained from a human donor with melanoma.

The gene calls are TRBV7-9 and TRBJ2-3; the match to TRBD2 covers 12 bases. The CDR3 extends over 17 amino acids. In germline, CDR1 is SEHNR, CDR2 FQNEAQ (reference sequence). The V gene end was trimmed by 5 bases and the J gene end by 3 bases; junction bases not matched to a gene: 9. DNA for the CDR3: TGTGCCAGCAGCCCACGGACTAGCGGGGACCTAACAGATACGCAGTATTTT. This translates into CASSPRTSGDLTDTQYF.

The chain uses TRBV7-9 and TRBJ2-1; 14 positions match TRBD2. Losses at the gene ends were 0 bases for V and 5 bases for J; bases not matched to a gene: 0. The CDR3 spans 16 residues. Germline CDR1 SEHNR, CDR2 FQNEAQ (reference sequence). CDR3 region: CASSLAGLAGDNEQFF. CDR3 sequence (DNA): TGTGCCAGCAGCTTAGCGGGACTAGCGGGGGACAATGAGCAGTTCTTC. The full variable domain, rest sourced from reference TRBV7-9 and TRBJ2-1, is DTGVSQNPRHKITKRGQNVTFRCDPISEHNRLYWYRQTLGQGPEFLTYFQNEAQLEKSRLLSDRFSAERPKGSFSTLEIQRTEQGDSAMYLCASSLAGLAGDNEQFFGPGTRLTVL.

The gene calls are TRBV10-3 and TRBJ2-3, with 11 nucleotides matching TRBD2. In germline, CDR1 is ENHRY, CDR2 SYGVKD. V was pared by 8 bases and J by 0 bases, with 7 bases of the junction left unmatched. The CDR3 length is 16 residues. The CDR3 DNA follows: TGTGCCATCGGGGGTAGCGGGGGGGCTAGCACAGATACGCAGTATTTT. Its protein product is CAIGGSGGASTDTQYF.

This clone came up a few times. A far bigger clonotype differs at one base, so this is likely a read error. This sample includes further DNA sequences coding for the same CDR3. The chain recombines TRBV5-1 with TRBJ1-2; 8 nucleotides agree with TRBD1. Germline V gene data show CDR1 as SGHRS and CDR2 as YFSETQ. This CDR3 is 13 amino acids long. This CDR3 is CASSLAGGWGYTF. The DNA for the CDR3 is TGCGCGAGCAGCTTGGCAGGGGGCTGGGGCTACACCTTC.

J is TRBJ2-4 and V is TRBV7-7; D possibly corresponds to TRBD2 (5 bases). Germline lookup yields CDR1 SSHAT and CDR2 FNYEAQ (reference sequence). There are 19 residues in the CDR3. V lost 5 bases to trimming and J lost 2 bases, with 25 bases between them. In DNA form, the CDR3 reads TGTGCCAGCAGCCAGTACGGCCCCATCCCGGGATCGACCAAAAACATTCAGTACTTC. This translates into CASSQYGPIPGSTKNIQYF.

As regards this clone: A read error is the likely source, as a far larger clone sits one nucleotide away. The chain is built from TRBV6-5 and TRBJ1-2; 8 bases are a match to TRBD1. The ends lost 6 bases at V and 8 bases at J; junction bases unmatched: 8. This CDR3 contains 13 residues. Germline V gene lookup returns CDR1 MNHEY and CDR2 SVGAGI. The CDR3 DNA reads TGTGCCAGCAGCTTGGCAGGGGGCTGGGGCTACACCTTC. It yields the protein CASSLAGGWGYTF.

The chain has TRBV11-1 and TRBJ2-7; TRBD2 matches at 9 bases. This CDR3 contains 16 residues. Trimming at V came to 5 bases and at J to 4 bases, leaving 12 bases not matched to a gene. Germline CDR1 SGHAT, CDR2 FQDESV (reference sequence). CDR3 nucleotides: TGTGCCAGCAGCGATCCGACTAGCGGTGCTACATACGAGCAGTACTTC. Translated: CASSDPTSGATYEQYF.

The chain is built from TRBV9 and TRBJ1-1; TRBD1 agrees at 8 bases. The CDR3 loop spans 16 amino acids. V lost 0 bases and J lost 1; bases outside the gene matches: 5. Germline V gives CDR1 SGDLS, CDR2 YYNGEE. The CDR3 sequence: CASSVDRGLGNTEAFF. In DNA, the CDR3 is TGTGCCAGCAGCGTAGACAGGGGGTTGGGGAACACTGAAGCTTTCTTT.

The chain is built from TRBV4-3 and TRBJ2-2, with 10 nucleotides matching TRBD2. Germline V gives CDR1 LGHNA, CDR2 YSLEER. V was pared by 6 bases and J by 4 bases, with 5 bases of the junction left unmatched. The CDR3 is 15 amino acids. Written as DNA, the CDR3 is TGCGCCAGCAGTATAGCGGGAGGACTCACCGGGGAGCTGTTTTTT. Translated: CASSIAGGLTGELFF.

This clone was counted only a few times. This chain links TRBV15 with TRBJ2-5, with D unresolved. Per the germline V gene, CDR1 is LNHNV and CDR2 is YYDKDF (reference sequence). This CDR3 is 16 amino acids long. Trimming took 0 bases from V and 2 from J, leaving 13 bases between them. The CDR3 sequence: CATSRDTSAEQETQYF. The DNA of the CDR3 is TGTGCCACCAGCAGAGATACCTCTGCGGAACAAGAGACCCAGTACTTC.

This chain joins TRBV4-1 and TRBJ2-3; D is perhaps TRBD2 (5 bases). This CDR3 contains 14 residues. In germline, CDR1 is MGHRA, CDR2 YSYEKL. Trimming pared 0 bases from V and 5 bases from J, leaving 9 bases between. The CDR3 is CASSQDWTVDTQYF. The DNA for the CDR3 is TGCGCCAGCAGCCAAGATTGGACTGTAGATACGCAGTATTTT.

This chain joins TRBV30 and TRBJ2-1, with TRBD2 matching 7 bases. This CDR3 has 13 residues. V lost 0 bases and J lost 13; bases outside the gene matches: 9. Germline-derived CDR1 and CDR2 are GTSNPN and SVGIG (reference sequence). The CDR3 protein is CAWSVLTGRTQFF. The CDR3, as DNA: TGTGCCTGGAGTGTGCTAACCGGGAGGACTCAGTTCTTC.

This rearrangement joins TRBV2 to TRBJ1-5; possible D gene TRBD1, 5 bases. V was cut by 2 bases and J by 6 bases, with 14 bases left in between. Germline lookup yields CDR1 SNHLY and CDR2 FYNNEI. The CDR3 is 15 residues long. The CDR3 loop is CASSEWDLTGQPQHF. DNA for the CDR3: TGTGCCAGCAGTGAATGGGACTTAACAGGTCAGCCCCAGCATTTT.

The chain couples TRBV19 to TRBJ1-5; D possibly corresponds to TRBD1 (5 bases). Germline V CDR1 and CDR2: LNHDA, SQIVND (reference sequence). The CDR3 sequence is 13 residues long. Trimming removed 5 bases at V and 7 bases at J, with 12 bases between. This CDR3 is CASSYGARQPQHF. CDR3 nucleotides: TGTGCCAGTAGTTATGGGGCCCGGCAGCCCCAGCATTTT.

V is TRBV28 and J is TRBJ2-7; the match to TRBD2 covers 7 bases. Germline CDR1 MDHEN, CDR2 SYDVKM. The ends lost 4 bases at V and 0 bases at J; junction bases unmatched: 9. The length of the CDR3 is 16 residues. DNA for the CDR3: TGTGCCAGCAGTTCCGGGGACTACCTCAGCTCCTACGAGCAGTACTTC. Its translation: CASSSGDYLSSYEQYF.

This chain uses TRBV5-6 with TRBJ1-6; a weak D match, TRBD1 (5 bases). The CDR3 covers 15 residues. Deletions cut 0 bases from V and 9 bases from J, with 13 bases between. Germline lookup yields CDR1 SGHDT and CDR2 YYEEEE. CDR3 bases: TGTGCCAGCAGCTTGGGGGCAGGGCTTGGTTCACCCCTCCACTTT. Its translation: CASSLGAGLGSPLHF.

A single count supports this clone. The chain links TRBV5-6 to TRBJ2-5; 9 bases match TRBD1. The J call may be faulty, since TRBJ2-7 better matches the DNA end. The V gene's germline CDR1 is SGHDT and CDR2 YYEEEE. There are 15 residues in the CDR3. CDR3 amino acids: CASSPTGGAYYEQYF. The CDR3 DNA is TGTGCCAGCAGTCCTACAGGGGGCGCTTACTACGAGCAGTACTTC.

The genes are TRBV27 and TRBJ2-5; D remains ambiguous. This CDR3 has 15 amino acids. V lost 5 bases and J 0 bases, leaving 13 bases between the germline ends. Germline loops: CDR1 MNHEY, CDR2 SMNVEV (reference sequence). CDR3 sequence reads: CASSPGLSYQETQYF. The CDR3 DNA follows: TGTGCCAGCAGTCCGGGTTTGTCTTACCAAGAGACCCAGTACTTC.

CDR3 coding DNA: TGTGCCAGCAGCGGGAAGGAGGGTCGAACTGAAGCTTTCTTT. It encodes CASSGKEGRTEAFF. This chain uses TRBV9 with TRBJ1-1; no reliable D call. The CDR3 has 14 amino acids. Trimming cost V 3 bases and J 5 bases, with 14 bases left between them. Per germline, CDR1 SGDLS and CDR2 YYNGEE.

The chain uses TRBV19 and TRBJ2-1; perhaps TRBD1 as D (5 bases). Germline lookup yields CDR1 LNHDA and CDR2 SQIVND (reference sequence). The germline V and J ends were trimmed by 1 base and 7 bases, with 14 bases remaining between them. The CDR3 is 15 amino acids. The CDR3 bases are TGTGCCAGTAGTATAGGACAAGGGGCGCGAAATGAGCAGTTCTTC. It specifies CASSIGQGARNEQFF.

A remark on this clone: Other DNA sequences in the sample encode the same CDR3. The chain is built from TRBV28 and TRBJ1-1, with 7 bases identical to TRBD1. Germline assignment: CDR1 MDHEN and CDR2 SYDVKM. This CDR3 is 15 amino acids long. The V segment lost 5 bases and the J segment 1 base; nucleotides outside the gene matches: 7. CDR3 DNA: TGTGCCAGCAGTACCCCGGGACAGTCGAACACTGAAGCTTTCTTT. Translating it yields CASSTPGQSNTEAFF.

In its sample, this clone was seen a few times. This rearrangement joins TRBV6-6 to TRBJ2-7; 8 nucleotides agree with TRBD2. Looked up from germline, CDR1 is MNHNY and CDR2 is SVGAGI (reference sequence). The CDR3 is 14 residues long. Trimming cost V 6 bases and J 3 bases; bases outside gene matches: 7. CDR3 sequence reads: CASRYTSGLYEQYF. As DNA, the CDR3 is TGTGCCAGCAGATACACTAGCGGTCTCTACGAGCAGTACTTC.

This clone was seen only a few times. CDR3 in amino acids: CASSQGGSWDTEAFF. CDR3 DNA sequence: TGTGCCAGCAGCCAAGGCGGGAGTTGGGACACTGAAGCTTTCTTT. V usage is TRBV14 and J usage is TRBJ1-1; D remains unclear. Germline V gives CDR1 SGHDN, CDR2 FVKESK. Trimming left V 1 base short and J 3 bases short, with 12 bases between. This CDR3 has 15 residues.

This clone has just one count. The V gene is TRBV4-3, the J gene TRBJ1-1, with D perhaps matching TRBD1 (6 bases). Trimming pared 0 bases from V and 5 bases from J, leaving 13 bases between. The CDR3 runs to 15 residues. Germline-derived CDR1 and CDR2 are LGHNA and YSLEER. CDR3 in amino acids: CASSQDGGLGTEAFF. For the CDR3, the DNA is TGCGCCAGCAGCCAAGACGGGGGGCTTGGGACTGAAGCTTTCTTT.

The rearrangement links TRBV27 to TRBJ2-7; D is possibly TRBD2 (5 bases). Germline V CDR1 and CDR2: MNHEY, SMNVEV (reference sequence). CDR3 length equals 13 residues. V gave up 6 bases and J gave up 0 bases, with 9 bases separating them. The CDR3 region has the DNA TGTGCCAGCAGCCGTACTAGCTCCTACGAGCAGTACTTC. It is translated as CASSRTSSYEQYF.